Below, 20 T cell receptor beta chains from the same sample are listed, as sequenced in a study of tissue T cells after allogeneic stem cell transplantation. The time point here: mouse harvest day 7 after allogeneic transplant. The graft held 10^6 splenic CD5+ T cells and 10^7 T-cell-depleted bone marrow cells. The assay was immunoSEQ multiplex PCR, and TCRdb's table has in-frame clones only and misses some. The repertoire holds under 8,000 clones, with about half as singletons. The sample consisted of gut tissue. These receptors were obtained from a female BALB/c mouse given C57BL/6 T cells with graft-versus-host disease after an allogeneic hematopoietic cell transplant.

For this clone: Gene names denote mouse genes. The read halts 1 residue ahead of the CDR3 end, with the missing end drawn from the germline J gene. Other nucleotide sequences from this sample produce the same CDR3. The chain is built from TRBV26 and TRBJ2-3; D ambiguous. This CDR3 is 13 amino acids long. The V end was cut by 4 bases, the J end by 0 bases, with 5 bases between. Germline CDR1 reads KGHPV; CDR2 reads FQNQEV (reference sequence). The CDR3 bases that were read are TGTGCCAGCAGTCGCGACAGTGCAGAAACGCTGTAT. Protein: CASSRDSAETLY. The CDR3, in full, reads CASSRDSAETLYF.

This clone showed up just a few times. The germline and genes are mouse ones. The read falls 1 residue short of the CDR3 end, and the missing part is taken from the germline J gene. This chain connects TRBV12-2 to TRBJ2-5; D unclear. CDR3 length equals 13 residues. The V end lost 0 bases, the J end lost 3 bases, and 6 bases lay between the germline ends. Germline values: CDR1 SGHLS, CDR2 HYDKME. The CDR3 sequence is CASSLLTQDTQYF. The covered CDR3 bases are TGTGCCAGCTCTCTCTTGACTCAAGACACCCAGTAC.

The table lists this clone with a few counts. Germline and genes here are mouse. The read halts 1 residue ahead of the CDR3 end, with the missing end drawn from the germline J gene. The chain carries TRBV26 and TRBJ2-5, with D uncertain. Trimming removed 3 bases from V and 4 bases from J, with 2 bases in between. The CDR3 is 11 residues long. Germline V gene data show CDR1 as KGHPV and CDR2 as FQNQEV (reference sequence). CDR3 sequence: CASSLKDTQYF. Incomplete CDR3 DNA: TGTGCCAGCAGTCTAAAAGACACCCAGTAC. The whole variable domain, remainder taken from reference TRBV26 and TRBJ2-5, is NSKVIQTPRYLVKGQGQKAKMRCIPEKGHPVVFWYQQNKNNEFKFLINFQNQEVLQQIDMTEKRFSAECPSNSPCSLEIQSSEAGDSALYLCASSLKDTQYFGPGTRLLVL.

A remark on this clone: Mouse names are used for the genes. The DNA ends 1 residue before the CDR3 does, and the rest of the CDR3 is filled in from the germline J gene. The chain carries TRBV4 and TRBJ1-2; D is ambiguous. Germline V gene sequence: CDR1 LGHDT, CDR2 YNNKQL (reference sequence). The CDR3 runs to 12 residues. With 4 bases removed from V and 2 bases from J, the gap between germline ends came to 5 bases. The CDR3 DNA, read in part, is TGTGCCAGCAGCTTCATCAACTCCGACTACACC. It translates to CASSFINSDYT. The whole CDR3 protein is CASSFINSDYTF.

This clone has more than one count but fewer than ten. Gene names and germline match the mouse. The CDR3 region is CASSLSNSDYTF. The CDR3 bases that were read are TGTGCCAGCAGCTTATCAAACTCCGACTACACC. The chain carries TRBV3 and TRBJ1-2, with no clear D. The CDR3 is cut off 1 residue early in the read; its end comes from the germline J gene. CDR1 SNHLY and CDR2 FYNGKV come from the germline V gene (reference sequence). Trimming shortened V by 2 bases and J by 0 bases, and 1 base separated the two germline ends. The CDR3 sequence is 12 residues long.

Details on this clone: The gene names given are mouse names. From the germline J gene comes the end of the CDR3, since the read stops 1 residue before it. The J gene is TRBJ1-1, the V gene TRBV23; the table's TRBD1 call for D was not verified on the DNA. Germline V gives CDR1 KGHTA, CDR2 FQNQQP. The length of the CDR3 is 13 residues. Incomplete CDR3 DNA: TGCTCCAGCAGTCAAAGGGACAGGGCGGGAGTCTTC. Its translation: CSSSQRDRAGVF. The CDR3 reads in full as CSSSQRDRAGVFF.

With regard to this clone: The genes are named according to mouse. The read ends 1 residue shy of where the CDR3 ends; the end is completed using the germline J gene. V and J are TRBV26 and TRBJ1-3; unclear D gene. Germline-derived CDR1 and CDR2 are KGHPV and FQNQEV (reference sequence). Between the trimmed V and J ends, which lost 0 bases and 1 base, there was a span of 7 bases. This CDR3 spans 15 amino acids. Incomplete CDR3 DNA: TGTGCCAGCAGTCTGTCTTCCAGATCTGGAAATACGCTCTAT. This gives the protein CASSLSSRSGNTLY. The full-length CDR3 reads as CASSLSSRSGNTLYF.

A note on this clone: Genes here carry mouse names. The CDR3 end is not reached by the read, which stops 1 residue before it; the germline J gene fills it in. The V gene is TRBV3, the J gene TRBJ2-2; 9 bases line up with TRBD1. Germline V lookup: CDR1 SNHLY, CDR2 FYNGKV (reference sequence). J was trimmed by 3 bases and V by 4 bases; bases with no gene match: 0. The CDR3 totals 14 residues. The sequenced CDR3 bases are TGTGCCAGCAGCTGGGACAGGGACACCGGGCAGCTCTAC. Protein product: CASSWDRDTGQLY. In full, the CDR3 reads CASSWDRDTGQLYF.

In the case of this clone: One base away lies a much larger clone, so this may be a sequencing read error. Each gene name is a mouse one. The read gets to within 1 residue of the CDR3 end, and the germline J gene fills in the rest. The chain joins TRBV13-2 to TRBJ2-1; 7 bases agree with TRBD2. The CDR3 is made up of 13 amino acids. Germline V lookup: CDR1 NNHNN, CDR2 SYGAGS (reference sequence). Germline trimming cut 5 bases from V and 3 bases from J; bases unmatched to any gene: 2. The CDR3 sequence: CASGAGGYAEQFF. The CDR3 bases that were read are TGTGCCAGCGGGGCTGGGGGCTATGCTGAGCAGTTC.

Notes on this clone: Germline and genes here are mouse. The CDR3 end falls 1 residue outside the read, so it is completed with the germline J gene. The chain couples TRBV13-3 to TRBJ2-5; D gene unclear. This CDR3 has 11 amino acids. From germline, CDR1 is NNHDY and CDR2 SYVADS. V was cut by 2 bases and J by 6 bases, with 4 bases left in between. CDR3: CASSEGDTQYF. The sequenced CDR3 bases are TGTGCCAGCAGTGAGGGGGACACCCAGTAC.

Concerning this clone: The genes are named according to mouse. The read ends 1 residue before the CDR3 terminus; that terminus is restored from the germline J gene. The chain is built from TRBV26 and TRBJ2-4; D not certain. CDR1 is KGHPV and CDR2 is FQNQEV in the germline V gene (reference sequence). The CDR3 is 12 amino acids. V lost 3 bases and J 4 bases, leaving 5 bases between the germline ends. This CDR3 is CASSLPKNTLYF. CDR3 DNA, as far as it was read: TGTGCCAGCAGTCTCCCAAAAAACACCTTGTAC.

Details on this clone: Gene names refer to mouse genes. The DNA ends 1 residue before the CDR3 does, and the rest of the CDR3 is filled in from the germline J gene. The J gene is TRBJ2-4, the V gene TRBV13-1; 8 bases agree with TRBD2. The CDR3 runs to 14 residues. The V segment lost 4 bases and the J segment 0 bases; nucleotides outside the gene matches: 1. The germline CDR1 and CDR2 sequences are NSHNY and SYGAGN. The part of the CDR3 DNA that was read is TGTGCCAGCAGTCTGGGGGGAAGTCAAAACACCTTGTAC. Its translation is CASSLGGSQNTLY. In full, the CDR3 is CASSLGGSQNTLYF.

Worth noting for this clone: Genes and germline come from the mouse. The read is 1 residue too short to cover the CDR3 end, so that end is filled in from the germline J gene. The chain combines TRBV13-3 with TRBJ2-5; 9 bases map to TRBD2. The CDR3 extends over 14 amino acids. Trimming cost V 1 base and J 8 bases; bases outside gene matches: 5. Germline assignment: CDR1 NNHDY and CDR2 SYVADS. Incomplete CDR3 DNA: TGTGCCAGCAGTGATATGGGGGGGCGCGGCACCCAGTAC. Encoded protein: CASSDMGGRGTQY. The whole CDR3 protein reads CASSDMGGRGTQYF.

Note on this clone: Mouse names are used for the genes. CDR3 sequence reads: CASSPTGAGAETLYF. The covered CDR3 bases are TGTGCCAGCAGTCCCACGGGGGCTGGTGCAGAAACGCTGTAT. This chain joins TRBV26 and TRBJ2-3, with D possibly being TRBD1 or TRBD2 (6 bases each). Read coverage stops 1 residue before the CDR3 terminus; the germline J gene supplies the remainder. The V end was cut by 4 bases, the J end by 1 base, with 12 bases between. Per germline, CDR1 KGHPV and CDR2 FQNQEV (reference sequence). The CDR3 is 15 amino acids. Variable domain in full (rest from reference TRBV26 and TRBJ2-3): NSKVIQTPRYLVKGQGQKAKMRCIPEKGHPVVFWYQQNKNNEFKFLINFQNQEVLQQIDMTEKRFSAECPSNSPCSLEIQSSEAGDSALYLCASSPTGAGAETLYFGSGTRLTVL.

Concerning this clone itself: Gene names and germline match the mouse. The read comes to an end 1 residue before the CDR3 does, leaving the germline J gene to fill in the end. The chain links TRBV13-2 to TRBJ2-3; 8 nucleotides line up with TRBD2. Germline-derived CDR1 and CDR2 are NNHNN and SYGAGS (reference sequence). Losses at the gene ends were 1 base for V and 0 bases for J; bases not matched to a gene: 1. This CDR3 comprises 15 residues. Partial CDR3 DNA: TGTGCCAGCGGTGATAGGGGGGGCAGTGCAGAAACGCTGTAT. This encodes CASGDRGGSAETLY. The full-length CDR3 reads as CASGDRGGSAETLYF.

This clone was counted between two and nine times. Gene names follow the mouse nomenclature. The covered CDR3 bases are TGCTCCAGCAGTCAATCTGGGACAAACACCGGGCAGCTCTAC. Translating gives CSSSQSGTNTGQLY. The whole CDR3 sequence is CSSSQSGTNTGQLYF. J is TRBJ2-2 and V is TRBV23. With the read ending 1 residue before the CDR3 end, the germline J gene is used to fill in that end. The CDR3 has 15 residues. CDR1 and CDR2 (germline): KGHTA, FQNQQP.

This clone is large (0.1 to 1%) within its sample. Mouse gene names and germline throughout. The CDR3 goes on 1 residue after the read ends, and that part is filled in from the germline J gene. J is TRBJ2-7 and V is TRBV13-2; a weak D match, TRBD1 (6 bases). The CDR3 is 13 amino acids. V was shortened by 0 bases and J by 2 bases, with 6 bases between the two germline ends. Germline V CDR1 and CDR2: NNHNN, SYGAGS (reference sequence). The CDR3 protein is CASGDGTAYEQYF. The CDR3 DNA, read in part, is TGTGCCAGCGGTGATGGGACAGCCTATGAACAGTAC.

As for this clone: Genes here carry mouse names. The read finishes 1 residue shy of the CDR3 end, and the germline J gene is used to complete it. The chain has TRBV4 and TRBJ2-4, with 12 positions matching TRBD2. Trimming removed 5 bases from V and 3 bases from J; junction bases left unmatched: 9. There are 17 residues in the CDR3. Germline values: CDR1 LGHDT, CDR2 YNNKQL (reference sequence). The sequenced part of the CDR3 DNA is TGTGCCAGCAGCCTTCGACTGGGGGGGCGCGGGCAAAACACCTTGTAC. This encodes CASSLRLGGRGQNTLY. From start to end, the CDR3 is CASSLRLGGRGQNTLYF.

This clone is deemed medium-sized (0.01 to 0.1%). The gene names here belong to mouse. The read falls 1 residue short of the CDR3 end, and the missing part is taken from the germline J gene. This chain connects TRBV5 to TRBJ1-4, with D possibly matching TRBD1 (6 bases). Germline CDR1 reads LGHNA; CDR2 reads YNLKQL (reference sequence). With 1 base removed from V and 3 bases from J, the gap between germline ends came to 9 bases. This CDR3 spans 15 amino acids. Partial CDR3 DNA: TGTGCCAGCAGCCAAGCCGGGACAACCAACGAAAGATTATTT. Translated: CASSQAGTTNERLF. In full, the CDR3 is CASSQAGTTNERLFF.

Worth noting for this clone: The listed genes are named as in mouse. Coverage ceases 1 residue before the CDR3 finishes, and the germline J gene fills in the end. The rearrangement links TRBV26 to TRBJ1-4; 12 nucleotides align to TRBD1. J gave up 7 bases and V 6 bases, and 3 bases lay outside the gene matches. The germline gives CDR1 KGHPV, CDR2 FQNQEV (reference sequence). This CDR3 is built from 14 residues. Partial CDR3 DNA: TGTGCCAGCAGGGGACAGGGGGCCGGCGAAAGATTATTT. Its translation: CASRGQGAGERLF. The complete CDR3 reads CASRGQGAGERLFF.